These T cell receptor beta chains were read from a single sample in a study of T cell repertoires in cytomegalovirus infection. TCRdb re-called the reads with MiXCR, one entry per CDR3 protein. The sample lists 450,000 to 600,000 distinct CDR3 sequences, about 11% occurring once. Sequencing input: PBMCs. The receptors were sampled from a human donor in good health (CMV status not recorded). Some clones in this sample may be carry-over from other donors' samples. CDR3s include the opening cysteine and the closing phenylalanine or tryptophan. A D gene is named only where the DNA matches it firmly. Expanded clones get a size class; other rows say once, few or many, or leave the size out.

V gene: TRBV4-1; D gene: -; J gene: TRBJ2-5; clone size: -; CDR3 protein: CASSQARPSQETQYF; CDR3 DNA: TGCGCCAGCAGCCAAGCTCGGCCGTCCCAAGAGACCCAGTACTTC
V gene: TRBV7-8; D gene: TRBD2; J gene: TRBJ2-2; clone size: many; CDR3 protein: CASSLGTSGPNTGELFF; CDR3 DNA: TGTGCCAGCAGCCTCGGGACTAGCGGGCCAAACACCGGGGAGCTGTTTTTT
V gene: TRBV20-1; D gene: -; J gene: TRBJ1-1; clone size: few; CDR3 protein: CSASRGPNTEAFF; CDR3 DNA: TGCAGTGCTAGCAGGGGACCGAACACTGAAGCTTTCTTT
V gene: TRBV7-9; D gene: -; J gene: TRBJ2-5; clone size: many; CDR3 protein: CASSRYIGGTQYF; CDR3 DNA: TGTGCCAGCAGTCGCTACATCGGAGGGACCCAGTACTTC
V gene: TRBV6-6; D gene: -; J gene: TRBJ1-5; clone size: many; CDR3 protein: CASRLPGHQPQHF; CDR3 DNA: TGTGCCAGCAGACTACCGGGACATCAGCCCCAGCATTTT
V gene: TRBV7-9; D gene: TRBD2; J gene: TRBJ2-1; clone size: many; CDR3 protein: CASSLTGTSVYNEQFF; CDR3 DNA: TGTGCCAGCAGCTTAACCGGGACTAGCGTGTACAATGAGCAGTTCTTC
V gene: TRBV5-1; D gene: TRBD1; J gene: TRBJ1-2; clone size: many; CDR3 protein: CASSLVPGGDYGYTF; CDR3 DNA: TGCGCCAGCAGCTTGGTTCCAGGGGGCGACTATGGCTACACCTTC
V gene: TRBV11-2; D gene: TRBD2; J gene: TRBJ2-2; clone size: many; CDR3 protein: CASSPLSGGHTGELFF; CDR3 DNA: TGTGCCAGCAGCCCCTTAAGCGGGGGGCACACCGGGGAGCTGTTTTTT
V gene: TRBV7-2; D gene: -; J gene: TRBJ1-4; clone size: many; CDR3 protein: CASSLNRGSNEKLFF; CDR3 DNA: TGTGCCAGCAGCTTAAATCGGGGCTCTAATGAAAAACTGTTTTTT
V gene: TRBV6-5; D gene: -; J gene: TRBJ1-1; clone size: few; CDR3 protein: CASSYSGGVAEAFF; CDR3 DNA: TGTGCCAGCAGTTACTCGGGGGGAGTGGCTGAAGCTTTCTTT
V gene: TRBV9; D gene: -; J gene: TRBJ2-2; clone size: -; CDR3 protein: CASSVVDTGELFF; CDR3 DNA: TGTGCCAGCAGCGTAGTGGACACCGGGGAGCTGTTTTTT
V gene: TRBV10-3; D gene: TRBD1; J gene: TRBJ2-2; clone size: few; CDR3 protein: CAISSLDRGAGELFF; CDR3 DNA: TGTGCCATCAGTTCCCTCGACAGGGGGGCCGGGGAGCTGTTTTTT
V gene: TRBV28; D gene: TRBD1; J gene: TRBJ2-5; clone size: many; CDR3 protein: CASSPRQGVYRETQYF; CDR3 DNA: TGTGCCAGCAGTCCTCGACAGGGGGTTTATCGGGAGACCCAGTACTTC
V gene: TRBV6-5; D gene: TRBD2; J gene: TRBJ2-5; clone size: many; CDR3 protein: CASSRSGRSSQETQYF; CDR3 DNA: TGTGCCAGCAGTCGAAGCGGGAGGTCCTCCCAAGAGACCCAGTACTTC
V gene: TRBV2; D gene: -; J gene: TRBJ2-2; clone size: many; CDR3 protein: CASNPTLTGELFF; CDR3 DNA: TGTGCCAGCAATCCGACCCTTACCGGGGAGCTGTTTTTT
V gene: TRBV7-2; D gene: TRBD1; J gene: TRBJ1-5; clone size: many; CDR3 protein: CASSLSRGKQPQHF; CDR3 DNA: TGTGCCAGCAGCTTATCCAGGGGGAAGCAGCCCCAGCATTTT
V gene: TRBV6-5; D gene: -; J gene: TRBJ1-2; clone size: -; CDR3 protein: CASSYSEQPDGYTF; CDR3 DNA: TGTGCCAGCAGTTACTCGGAACAGCCAGATGGCTACACCTTC
V gene: TRBV30; D gene: -; J gene: TRBJ1-2; clone size: -; CDR3 protein: CAWSGSGRGYTF; CDR3 DNA: TGTGCCTGGAGTGGGTCAGGTCGTGGCTACACCTTC
V gene: TRBV6-5; D gene: TRBD2; J gene: TRBJ2-1; clone size: -; CDR3 protein: CASSPGTSGKNEQSF; CDR3 DNA: TGTGCCAGCAGTCCCGGGACTAGCGGGAAAAATGAGCAGTCCTTC
V gene: TRBV29-1; D gene: -; J gene: TRBJ2-5; clone size: -; CDR3 protein: CSVRGATQETQYF; CDR3 DNA: TGCAGCGTCCGGGGCGCTACGCAAGAGACCCAGTACTTC
V gene: TRBV15; D gene: -; J gene: TRBJ2-5; clone size: -; CDR3 protein: CATSRDFRRDQYF; CDR3 DNA: TGTGCCACCAGCAGAGATTTTCGTCGGGACCAGTACTTC
V gene: TRBV12-3/TRBV12-4; D gene: TRBD1; J gene: TRBJ1-4; clone size: many; CDR3 protein: CASSPSRGQGEKLFF; CDR3 DNA: TGTGCCAGCAGCCCGTCGCGGGGACAGGGTGAAAAACTGTTTTTT
V gene: TRBV28; D gene: TRBD2; J gene: TRBJ2-3; clone size: -; CDR3 protein: CASNMGGRGRTQYF; CDR3 DNA: TGTGCCAGCAATATGGGCGGGAGGGGTCGCACGCAGTATTTT
V gene: TRBV5-4; D gene: -; J gene: TRBJ2-2; clone size: many; CDR3 protein: CASSSGERQPGGELFF; CDR3 DNA: TGTGCCAGCAGCTCGGGGGAGCGGCAGCCCGGCGGGGAGCTGTTTTTT
V gene: TRBV19; D gene: -; J gene: TRBJ1-1; clone size: once; CDR3 protein: CASSATEVTEAFF; CDR3 DNA: TGTGCCAGTAGTGCCACAGAGGTCACTGAAGCTTTCTTT
V gene: TRBV12-5; D gene: TRBD1; J gene: TRBJ1-1; clone size: few; CDR3 protein: CASGLPSDRATEAFF; CDR3 DNA: TGTGCTAGTGGTTTGCCCTCGGACAGGGCGACTGAAGCTTTCTTT
V gene: TRBV7-8; D gene: TRBD2; J gene: TRBJ2-5; clone size: many; CDR3 protein: CASSLVLRGGPETQYF; CDR3 DNA: TGTGCCAGCAGCTTAGTATTGCGGGGGGGCCCAGAGACCCAGTACTTC
V gene: TRBV30; D gene: -; J gene: TRBJ1-1; clone size: few; CDR3 protein: CAWSGGPIETEAFF; CDR3 DNA: TGTGCCTGGAGTGGGGGACCAATCGAGACTGAAGCTTTCTTT
V gene: TRBV6-5; D gene: -; J gene: TRBJ2-7; clone size: -; CDR3 protein: CASSYGVGEIGYEQYF; CDR3 DNA: TGTGCCAGCAGTTATGGGGTGGGGGAGATAGGGTACGAGCAGTACTTC
V gene: TRBV10-3; D gene: -; J gene: TRBJ1-3; clone size: many; CDR3 protein: CAISENSAGSGNTIYF; CDR3 DNA: TGTGCCATCAGTGAGAATTCGGCGGGCTCTGGAAACACCATATATTTT
V gene: TRBV5-5; D gene: -; J gene: TRBJ1-1; clone size: -; CDR3 protein: CASSPTAYTEAFF; CDR3 DNA: TGTGCCAGCAGCCCGACAGCGTATACTGAAGCTTTCTTT
V gene: TRBV20-1; D gene: TRBD1; J gene: TRBJ2-3; clone size: -; CDR3 protein: CSARDNRQGADTQYF; CDR3 DNA: TGCAGTGCTAGAGATAACAGACAGGGCGCAGATACGCAGTATTTT
V gene: TRBV4-1; D gene: TRBD1; J gene: TRBJ2-7; clone size: many; CDR3 protein: CASSQEWDSLSYEQYF; CDR3 DNA: TGCGCCAGCAGCCAAGAGTGGGACAGTCTCTCCTACGAGCAGTACTTC
V gene: TRBV28; D gene: -; J gene: TRBJ2-7; clone size: few; CDR3 protein: CASSGPGSRRTYEQYF; CDR3 DNA: TGTGCCAGCAGTGGACCTGGGAGCCGTAGGACCTACGAGCAGTACTTC
V gene: TRBV5-5; D gene: -; J gene: TRBJ2-1; clone size: few; CDR3 protein: CASSGDNNNEQFF; CDR3 DNA: TGTGCCAGCAGCGGGGACAACAACAATGAGCAGTTCTTC
V gene: TRBV19; D gene: -; J gene: TRBJ1-1; clone size: many; CDR3 protein: CASTGAGDTEAFF; CDR3 DNA: TGTGCCAGTACCGGTGCGGGGGACACTGAAGCTTTCTTT
V gene: TRBV20-1; D gene: TRBD1; J gene: TRBJ2-3; clone size: -; CDR3 protein: CSAWTGAYTQYF; CDR3 DNA: TGCAGTGCCTGGACAGGGGCTTATACGCAGTATTTT
V gene: TRBV29-1; D gene: -; J gene: TRBJ2-3; clone size: -; CDR3 protein: CSVEDGGSSTDTQYF; CDR3 DNA: TGCAGCGTTGAAGATGGGGGGTCTTCCACAGATACGCAGTATTTT
V gene: TRBV10-3; D gene: -; J gene: TRBJ2-5; clone size: many; CDR3 protein: CAINRDPKETQYF; CDR3 DNA: TGTGCCATCAATCGGGACCCTAAAGAGACCCAGTACTTC
V gene: TRBV7-9; D gene: TRBD2; J gene: TRBJ2-2; clone size: -; CDR3 protein: CASSIPSGTSGRIVSGELFF; CDR3 DNA: TGTGCCAGCAGCATACCTTCCGGGACTAGCGGGAGGATAGTATCCGGGGAGCTGTTTTTT
V gene: TRBV19; D gene: -; J gene: TRBJ2-2; clone size: few; CDR3 protein: CASRTGAGVTGELFF; CDR3 DNA: TGTGCCAGTAGAACCGGGGCAGGGGTCACCGGGGAGCTGTTTTTT
V gene: TRBV28; D gene: -; J gene: TRBJ2-2; clone size: many; CDR3 protein: CASSDRGGVPGELFF; CDR3 DNA: TGTGCCAGCAGCGACAGGGGAGGGGTTCCCGGGGAGCTGTTTTTT
V gene: TRBV14; D gene: TRBD1; J gene: TRBJ2-4; clone size: -; CDR3 protein: CASSQVPTGVENIQYF; CDR3 DNA: TGTGCCAGCAGCCAAGTCCCGACAGGGGTGGAAAACATTCAGTACTTC
V gene: TRBV29-1; D gene: -; J gene: TRBJ2-6; clone size: many; CDR3 protein: CSVEGGTGANVLTF; CDR3 DNA: TGCAGCGTCGAGGGTGGGACTGGGGCCAACGTCCTGACTTTC
V gene: TRBV19; D gene: -; J gene: TRBJ1-1; clone size: many; CDR3 protein: CASSTSQGYTEAFF; CDR3 DNA: TGTGCCAGTAGTACGTCACAAGGGTATACTGAAGCTTTCTTT
V gene: TRBV6-5; D gene: -; J gene: TRBJ2-7; clone size: -; CDR3 protein: CASSYRNGQKYF; CDR3 DNA: TGTGCCAGCAGTTACCGGAACGGACAGAAGTACTTC
V gene: TRBV6-1; D gene: TRBD1; J gene: TRBJ1-2; clone size: many; CDR3 protein: CASSTPGQGDYGYTF; CDR3 DNA: TGTGCCAGCAGCACGCCGGGACAGGGGGACTATGGCTACACCTTC
V gene: TRBV25-1; D gene: TRBD2; J gene: TRBJ2-7; clone size: -; CDR3 protein: CASSDSGRDEQYF; CDR3 DNA: TGTGCCAGCAGTGATAGCGGGAGAGACGAGCAGTACTTC
V gene: TRBV5-5; D gene: -; J gene: TRBJ2-2; clone size: many; CDR3 protein: CASSLSPLRSTGELFF; CDR3 DNA: TGTGCCAGCAGCTTGAGCCCCCTTCGTAGCACCGGGGAGCTGTTTTTT
V gene: TRBV7-9; D gene: TRBD2; J gene: TRBJ2-3; clone size: few; CDR3 protein: CASSYLAGATDTQYF; CDR3 DNA: TGTGCCAGCAGCTACTTAGCGGGAGCAACAGATACGCAGTATTTT
V gene: TRBV20-1; D gene: TRBD2; J gene: TRBJ2-3; clone size: many; CDR3 protein: CSARDQAGVLQDTQYF; CDR3 DNA: TGCAGTGCTAGAGATCAAGCGGGAGTTCTCCAAGATACGCAGTATTTT
V gene: TRBV5-5; D gene: TRBD1; J gene: TRBJ2-2; clone size: many; CDR3 protein: CASSSQGVGELFF; CDR3 DNA: TGTGCCAGCAGCTCCCAGGGGGTCGGGGAGCTGTTTTTT
V gene: TRBV28; D gene: TRBD2; J gene: TRBJ2-3; clone size: few; CDR3 protein: CASSFRTSRLPTDTQYF; CDR3 DNA: TGTGCCAGCAGTTTTAGGACTAGCCGCCTACCCACGGATACGCAGTATTTT
V gene: TRBV10-3; D gene: -; J gene: TRBJ1-3; clone size: many; CDR3 protein: CAIMGPLGNTIYF; CDR3 DNA: TGTGCCATCATGGGGCCCTTAGGAAACACCATATATTTT
V gene: TRBV7-7; D gene: -; J gene: TRBJ1-2; clone size: many; CDR3 protein: CASSRTGIPYGYTF; CDR3 DNA: TGTGCCAGCAGCCGAACAGGGATACCTTATGGCTACACCTTC
V gene: TRBV7-2; D gene: -; J gene: TRBJ2-5; clone size: many; CDR3 protein: CASSLSGVTALEETQYF; CDR3 DNA: TGTGCCAGCAGCTTAAGTGGCGTTACCGCTTTGGAAGAGACCCAGTACTTC
V gene: TRBV7-3; D gene: TRBD2; J gene: TRBJ2-1; clone size: many; CDR3 protein: CASSWTSGRARNEQFF; CDR3 DNA: TGTGCCAGCAGCTGGACTAGCGGGAGGGCCCGGAATGAGCAGTTCTTC
V gene: TRBV7-9; D gene: -; J gene: TRBJ1-2; clone size: many; CDR3 protein: CASSLGSGDGGYTF; CDR3 DNA: TGTGCCAGCAGCTTAGGTTCCGGGGACGGAGGCTACACCTTC
V gene: TRBV20-1; D gene: -; J gene: TRBJ2-7; clone size: -; CDR3 protein: CSARVPLTYEQYF; CDR3 DNA: TGCAGTGCCCGGGTCCCCCTAACCTACGAGCAGTACTTC
V gene: TRBV9; D gene: -; J gene: TRBJ1-1; clone size: few; CDR3 protein: CASSVGRVGEAFF; CDR3 DNA: TGTGCCAGCAGCGTAGGAAGGGTTGGTGAAGCTTTCTTT